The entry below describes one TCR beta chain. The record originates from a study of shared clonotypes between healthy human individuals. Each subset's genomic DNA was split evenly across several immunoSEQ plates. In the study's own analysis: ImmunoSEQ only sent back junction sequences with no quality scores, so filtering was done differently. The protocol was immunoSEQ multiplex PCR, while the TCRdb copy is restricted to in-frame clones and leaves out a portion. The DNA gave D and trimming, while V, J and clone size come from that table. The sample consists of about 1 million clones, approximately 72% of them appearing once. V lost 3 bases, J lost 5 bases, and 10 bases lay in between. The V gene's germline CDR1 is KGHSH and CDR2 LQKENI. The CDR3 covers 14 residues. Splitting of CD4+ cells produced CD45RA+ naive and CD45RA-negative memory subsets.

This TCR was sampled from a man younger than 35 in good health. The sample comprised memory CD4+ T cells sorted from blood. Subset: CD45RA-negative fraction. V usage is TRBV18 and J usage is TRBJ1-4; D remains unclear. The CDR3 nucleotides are TGTGCCAGCTCACCCCCCCGCCCCAATGAAAAACTGTTTTTT. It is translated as CASSPPRPNEKLFF.